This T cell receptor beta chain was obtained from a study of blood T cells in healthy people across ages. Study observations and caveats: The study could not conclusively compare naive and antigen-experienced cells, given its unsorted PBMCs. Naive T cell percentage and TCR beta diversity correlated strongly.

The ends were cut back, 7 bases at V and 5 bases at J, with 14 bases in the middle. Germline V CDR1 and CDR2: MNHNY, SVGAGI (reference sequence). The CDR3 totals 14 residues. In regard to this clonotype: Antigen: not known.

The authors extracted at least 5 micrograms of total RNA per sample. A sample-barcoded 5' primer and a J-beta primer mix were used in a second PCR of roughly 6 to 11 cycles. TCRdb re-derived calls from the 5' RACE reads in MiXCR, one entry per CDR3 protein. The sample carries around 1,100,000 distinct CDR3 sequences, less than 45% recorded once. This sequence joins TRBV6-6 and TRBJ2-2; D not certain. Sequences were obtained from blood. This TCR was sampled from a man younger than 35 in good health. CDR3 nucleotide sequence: TGTGCCAGCATTATCGGTCGACTTACCGGGGAGCTGTTTTTT. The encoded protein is CASIIGRLTGELFF.